The rows below give T cell receptor beta chains drawn from one sample of a study of human T cells and chemical hapten exposure. MiXCR, run by TCRdb on the RACE reads, gives a single entry per CDR3 protein. Of approximately 400,000 distinct CDR3 sequences listed, less than 6.5% are singletons. The sample in question was whole blood, obtained in connection with sensitization to the hapten diphenylcyclopropenone (DPC). The receptors come from a woman between 50 and 59 years old with alopecia areata. Some clones in this sample may be carry-over from other donors' samples. CDR3s include the opening cysteine and the closing phenylalanine or tryptophan. D genes are given only for firm matches. Clone sizes are given selectively: once, few, many, or a class where the clone is expanded.

d_call j_call cdr3_length v_call clone_size cdr3_nt cdr3_aa
TRBD1 TRBJ1-5 16 TRBV18 few TGTGCCAGCTCATCTACAGGGGGCTATAGCAATCAGCCCCAGCATTTT CASSSTGGYSNQPQHF
TRBD2 TRBJ2-1 15 TRBV7-2 many TGTGCCAGCAGCCTAGGACTAGCGGGAGAGGGTGAGCAGTTCTTC CASSLGLAGEGEQFF
TRBD1 TRBJ1-2 13 TRBV6-6 many TGTGCCAGCAGTCGAGACAGGGACTATGGCTACACCTTC CASSRDRDYGYTF
. TRBJ1-1 13 TRBV7-7 many TGTGCCAGCAGCTTAGATCCTGGCGCTGAAGCTTTCTTT CASSLDPGAEAFF
. TRBJ2-1 16 TRBV24-1 . TGTGCCACCAGTGATTTGAGAAGCGGATCCTACAATGAGCAGTTCTTC CATSDLRSGSYNEQFF
. TRBJ1-5 14 TRBV27 many TGTGCCAGCAGTTTAAAACAGTTCAATCAGCCCCAGCATTTT CASSLKQFNQPQHF
TRBD2 TRBJ2-5 14 TRBV12-3/TRBV12-4 many TGTGCCAGCAAAACTAGCGGGGGGTTCGAGACCCAGTACTTC CASKTSGGFETQYF
. TRBJ2-2 13 TRBV6-2/TRBV6-3 . TGTGCCAGCACACCTGGGGGCCCCGGGGAGCTGTTTTTT CASTPGGPGELFF
. TRBJ1-5 16 TRBV28 few TGTGCCAGCAGTTTCCCCGACAGGCCGAGCAATCAGCCCCAGCATTTT CASSFPDRPSNQPQHF
. TRBJ2-3 14 TRBV7-2 many TGTGCCAGCAGCTTAGAAACGCCCACAGATACGCAGTATTTT CASSLETPTDTQYF
. TRBJ2-7 13 TRBV7-9 . TGTGCCAGCAGCTTAGAGGGGCTGGGGGAGCAGTACTTC CASSLEGLGEQYF
. TRBJ2-5 13 TRBV29-1 many TGCAGCGGGAGGGACACTCCGGGGGAGACCCAGTACTTC CSGRDTPGETQYF
TRBD2 TRBJ2-7 15 TRBV4-1 many TGCGCCAGCAGCCAAGGGGGCGGGGGGAGATACGAGCAGTACTTC CASSQGGGGRYEQYF
TRBD2 TRBJ2-3 14 TRBV3-1 . TGTGCCAGCAGCCAGCGGGGGAGCACAGATACGCAGTATTTT CASSQRGSTDTQYF
. TRBJ1-3 16 TRBV9 . TGTGCCAGCAGCGTAGGGGCAGATCCCTCTGGAAACACCATATATTTT CASSVGADPSGNTIYF
. TRBJ2-5 11 TRBV12-3/TRBV12-4 few TGTGCCAGCAGCCCCTCCAGAGCCCAGTACTTC CASSPSRAQYF